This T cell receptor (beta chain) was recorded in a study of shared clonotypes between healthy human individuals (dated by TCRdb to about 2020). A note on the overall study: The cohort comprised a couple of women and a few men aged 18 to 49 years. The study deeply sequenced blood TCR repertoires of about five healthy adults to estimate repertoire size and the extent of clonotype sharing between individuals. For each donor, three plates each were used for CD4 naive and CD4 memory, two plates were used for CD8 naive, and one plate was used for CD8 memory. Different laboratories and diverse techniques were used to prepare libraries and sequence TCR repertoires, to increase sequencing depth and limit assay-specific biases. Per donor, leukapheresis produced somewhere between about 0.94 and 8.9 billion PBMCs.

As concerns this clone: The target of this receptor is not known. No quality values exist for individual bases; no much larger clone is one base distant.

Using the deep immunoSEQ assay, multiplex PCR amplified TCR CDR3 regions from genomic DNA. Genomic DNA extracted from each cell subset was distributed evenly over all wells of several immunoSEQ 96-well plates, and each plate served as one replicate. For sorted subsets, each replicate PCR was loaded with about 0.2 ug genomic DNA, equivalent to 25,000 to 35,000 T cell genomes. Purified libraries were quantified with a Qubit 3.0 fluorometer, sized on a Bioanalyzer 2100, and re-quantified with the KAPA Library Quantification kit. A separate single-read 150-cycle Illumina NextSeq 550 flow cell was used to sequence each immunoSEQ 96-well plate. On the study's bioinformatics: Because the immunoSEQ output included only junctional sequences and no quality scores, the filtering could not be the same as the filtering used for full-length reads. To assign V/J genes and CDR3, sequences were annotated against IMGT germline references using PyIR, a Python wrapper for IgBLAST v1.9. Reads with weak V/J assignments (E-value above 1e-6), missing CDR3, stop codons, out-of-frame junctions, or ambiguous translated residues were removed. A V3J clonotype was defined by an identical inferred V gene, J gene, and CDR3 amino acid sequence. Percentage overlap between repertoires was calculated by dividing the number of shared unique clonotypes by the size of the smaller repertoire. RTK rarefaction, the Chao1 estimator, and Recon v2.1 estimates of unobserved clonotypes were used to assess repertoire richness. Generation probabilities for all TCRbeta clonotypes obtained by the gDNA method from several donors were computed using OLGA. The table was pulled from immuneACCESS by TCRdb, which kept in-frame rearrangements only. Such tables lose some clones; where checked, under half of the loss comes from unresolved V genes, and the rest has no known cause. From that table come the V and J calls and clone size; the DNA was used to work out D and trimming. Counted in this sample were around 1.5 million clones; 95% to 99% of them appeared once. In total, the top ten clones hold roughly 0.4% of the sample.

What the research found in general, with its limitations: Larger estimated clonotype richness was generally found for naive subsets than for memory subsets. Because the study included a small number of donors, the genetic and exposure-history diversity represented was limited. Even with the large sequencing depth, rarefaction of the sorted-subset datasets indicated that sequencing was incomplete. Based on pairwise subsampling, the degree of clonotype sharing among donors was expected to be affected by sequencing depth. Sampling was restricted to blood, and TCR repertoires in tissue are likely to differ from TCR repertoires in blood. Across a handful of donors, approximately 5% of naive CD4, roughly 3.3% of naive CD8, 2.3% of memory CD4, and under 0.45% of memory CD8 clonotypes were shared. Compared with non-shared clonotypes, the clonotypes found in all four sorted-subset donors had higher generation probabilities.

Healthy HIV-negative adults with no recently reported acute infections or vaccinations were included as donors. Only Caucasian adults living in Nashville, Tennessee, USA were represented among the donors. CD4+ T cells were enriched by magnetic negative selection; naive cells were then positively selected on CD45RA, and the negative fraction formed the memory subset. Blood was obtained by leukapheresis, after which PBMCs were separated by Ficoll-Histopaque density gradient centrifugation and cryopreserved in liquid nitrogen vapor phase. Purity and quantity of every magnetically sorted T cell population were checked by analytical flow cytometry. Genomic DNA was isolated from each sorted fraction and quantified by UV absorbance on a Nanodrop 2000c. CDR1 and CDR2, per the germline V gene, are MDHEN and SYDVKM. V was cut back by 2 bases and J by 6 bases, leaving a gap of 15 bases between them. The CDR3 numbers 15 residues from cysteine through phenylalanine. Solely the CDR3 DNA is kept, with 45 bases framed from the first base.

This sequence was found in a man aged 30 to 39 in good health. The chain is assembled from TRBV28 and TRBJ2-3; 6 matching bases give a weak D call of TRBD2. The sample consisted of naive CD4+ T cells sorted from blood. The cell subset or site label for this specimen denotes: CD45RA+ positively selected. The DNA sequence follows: TGTGCCAGCAGTTTACCCCGGGGTAGCGGTGATACGCAGTATTTT. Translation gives CASSLPRGSGDTQYF.